These 31 T cell receptor beta chains were sequenced from one sample in a study of T cells after yellow fever vaccination. TCRdb used MiXCR to reprocess the 5' RACE reads, holding one entry per CDR3 protein. The table records about 350,000 distinct CDR3 sequences, 12% of them present only once. Sequencing used CD4+ T cells sorted from PBMCs, obtained 15 days after the yellow fever booster vaccination. The source is a man aged 18 to 30 who received the YFV17D yellow fever vaccine.

This clonotype came up a few times. V and J are TRBV7-2 and TRBJ2-7, with D hard to call. Germline V gene sequence: CDR1 SGHTA, CDR2 FQGNSA. The CDR3 extends over 15 amino acids. The germline V and J ends were trimmed by 1 base and 2 bases, with 12 bases remaining between them. The CDR3 loop reads CASSLGGRGPYEQYF. CDR3 nucleotides: TGTGCCAGCAGCTTAGGGGGTCGAGGACCCTACGAGCAGTACTTC.

In this sample, this clonotype turned up a few times. The V gene is TRBV10-3, the J gene TRBJ2-3; 16 nucleotides agree with TRBD2. V was clipped by 6 bases and J by 0 bases; unmatched bases: 6. Germline assignment: CDR1 ENHRY and CDR2 SYGVKD. The CDR3 contains 18 residues. CDR3 in amino acids: CAIRTGTSGGGSTDTQYF. In nucleotides, the CDR3 is TGTGCCATCAGAACCGGGACTAGCGGGGGGGGAAGCACAGATACGCAGTATTTT.

This clonotype appeared a few times. The chain is built from TRBV5-1 and TRBJ2-3; TRBD2 might be the D (6 bases). The CDR3 has 15 amino acids. V was clipped by 7 bases and J by 0 bases, with 15 bases between them. Germline values: CDR1 SGHRS, CDR2 YFSETQ. The CDR3 nucleotides are TGCGCCAGCGGCTGGAGGGGTTCAAGCACAGATACGCAGTATTTT. Protein product: CASGWRGSSTDTQYF.

This clonotype was picked up a small number of times. The J gene is TRBJ1-1, the V gene TRBV7-9, with 8 nucleotides matching TRBD1. Trimming at V came to 8 bases and at J to 7 bases, leaving 6 bases not matched to a gene. Germline assignment: CDR1 SEHNR and CDR2 FQNEAQ (reference sequence). The CDR3 length is 12 residues. The chain's CDR3 is CASSLGQGEAFF. DNA for the CDR3: TGTGCCAGCTCACTCGGACAGGGTGAAGCTTTCTTT.

The chain recombines TRBV14 with TRBJ2-1; D possibly uses TRBD1 or TRBD2 (5 bases each). Germline CDR1 SGHDN, CDR2 FVKESK. The CDR3 length is 19 residues. The V end lost 1 base, the J end lost 2 bases, and 21 bases lay between the germline ends. The CDR3 bases are TGTGCCAGCAGCCAAGCTTTTTCACCGGGACGTAGGACCTACAATGAGCAGTTCTTC. Amino acid sequence: CASSQAFSPGRRTYNEQFF.

This clonotype was seen a handful of times. The gene calls are TRBV28 and TRBJ2-7; TRBD1 aligns across 7 bases. Germline-derived CDR1 and CDR2 are MDHEN and SYDVKM. The length of the CDR3 is 12 residues. The V segment lost 6 bases and the J segment 3 bases; nucleotides outside the gene matches: 2. In DNA, the CDR3 is TGTGCCAGCAGCGACAGGGTCTACGAGCAGTACGTC. Translation gives CASSDRVYEQYV.

This clonotype was counted only a few times. The chain uses TRBV7-9 and TRBJ2-6, with a weak D call TRBD1 (5 bases). Germline V lookup: CDR1 SEHNR, CDR2 FQNEAQ (reference sequence). The CDR3 has 18 residues. V was cut by 2 bases and J by 3 bases, with 17 bases left in between. CDR3 nucleotides: TGTGCCAGCAGCTTAAGGGCAGGCAGGGTGAGTGGGGCCAACGTCCTGACTTTC. It translates to CASSLRAGRVSGANVLTF. Drawing the rest from reference TRBV7-9 and TRBJ2-6, the complete variable domain is DTGVSQNPRHKITKRGQNVTFRCDPISEHNRLYWYRQTLGQGPEFLTYFQNEAQLEKSRLLSDRFSAERPKGSFSTLEIQRTEQGDSAMYLCASSLRAGRVSGANVLTFGAGSRLTVL.

In its sample, this clonotype was seen a few times. This chain joins TRBV28 and TRBJ1-2; 9 bases match TRBD1. CDR1 and CDR2 (germline): MDHEN, SYDVKM. There are 16 residues in the CDR3. Trimming took 4 bases from V and 6 from J; bases not matched to a gene: 12. CDR3 DNA: TGTGCCAGCAGTTCAAGTCCCGGGACAGGGAGGGATGGCTACACCTTC. Translating it yields CASSSSPGTGRDGYTF.

J is TRBJ1-2 and V is TRBV7-2, with 7 nucleotides matching TRBD1. The ends lost 4 bases at V and 3 bases at J; junction bases unmatched: 8. CDR3 length: 15 residues. The germline V gene has CDR1 SGHTA and CDR2 FQGNSA. The CDR3 is CASSSYRGGYYGYTF. Written as DNA, the CDR3 is TGTGCCAGCAGCTCGTACAGGGGAGGGTACTATGGCTACACCTTC.

For the CDR3, the DNA is TGCAGTGCTAGAGGGACAGGGGATTCACCCCTCCACTTT. Translated: CSARGTGDSPLHF. The chain uses TRBV20-1 and TRBJ1-6, with 9 bases identical to TRBD1. V gave up 1 base and J gave up 8 bases; unmatched junction bases: 0. Looked up from germline, CDR1 is DFQATT and CDR2 is SNEGSKA (reference sequence). The length of the CDR3 is 13 residues.

The rearrangement uses TRBV18 and TRBJ1-4; no reliable D call. Looked up from germline, CDR1 is KGHSH and CDR2 is LQKENI. The CDR3 has 13 amino acids. V lost 8 bases, J lost 3 bases, and 10 bases lay in between. The CDR3 sequence is CASQRAANEKLFF. In DNA form, the CDR3 reads TGTGCCAGCCAGAGGGCGGCTAATGAAAAACTGTTTTTT.

This clonotype has only a few counts. This chain joins TRBV20-1 and TRBJ1-1, with D uncertain. CDR3 length equals 14 residues. From germline, CDR1 is DFQATT and CDR2 SNEGSKA (reference sequence). V was pared by 2 bases and J by 7 bases, with 17 bases between. The CDR3 protein is CSARPLPPDGEAFF. The CDR3 DNA reads as TGCAGTGCTAGACCCCTGCCCCCGGACGGTGAAGCTTTCTTT.

A few counts support this clonotype. The V call is TRBV5-1, the J call TRBJ1-1; no clear D. Germline V CDR1 and CDR2: SGHRS, YFSETQ. This CDR3 is built from 13 residues. Trimming removed 0 bases at V and 6 bases at J, with 9 bases between. CDR3 sequence reads: CASSLVSSPEAFF. The CDR3 coding sequence is TGCGCCAGCAGCTTGGTCTCTTCTCCTGAAGCTTTCTTT.

This clonotype was counted between two and nine times. The chain combines TRBV19 with TRBJ1-2; the match to TRBD1 covers 8 bases. J lost 8 bases, V lost 5 bases, and 13 bases had no gene match. CDR3 length equals 15 residues. Germline V gives CDR1 LNHDA, CDR2 SQIVND (reference sequence). CDR3 amino acids: CASSVQGARSQGYTF. CDR3 in DNA: TGTGCCAGTAGTGTGCAGGGGGCGCGTAGCCAAGGCTACACCTTC. The full variable domain, its missing parts supplied by reference TRBV19 and TRBJ1-2, is DGGITQSPKYLFRKEGQNVTLSCEQNLNHDAMYWYRQDPGQGLRLIYYSQIVNDFQKGDIAEGYSVSREKKESFPLTVTSAQKNPTAFYLCASSVQGARSQGYTFGSGTRLTVV.

The chain uses TRBV4-3 and TRBJ2-7; D is perhaps TRBD1 (6 bases). Germline V gives CDR1 LGHNA, CDR2 YSLEER. The CDR3 consists of 15 residues. The ends were cut back, 2 bases at V and 6 bases at J, with 17 bases in the middle. CDR3 DNA: TGCGCCAGCAGCCAATCACACCAGGGGATAGGCGAGCAGTACTTC. Its translation: CASSQSHQGIGEQYF.

The chain combines TRBV4-2 with TRBJ1-1; the D is unclear. The V end lost 1 base, the J end lost 11 bases, and 14 bases lay between the germline ends. Germline-derived CDR1 and CDR2 are LGHNA and YNFKEQ. There are 13 residues in the CDR3. The CDR3 spells CASSQAPTRVAFF. CDR3 coding DNA: TGTGCCAGCAGCCAAGCCCCGACGAGGGTTGCTTTCTTT.

V and J are TRBV7-2 and TRBJ1-5; a possible D gene is TRBD1 (5 bases). Per germline, CDR1 SGHTA and CDR2 FQGNSA. CDR3 length: 14 residues. Trimming left V 5 bases short and J 5 bases short, with 13 bases between. The DNA of the CDR3 is TGTGCCAGCAGCCCCGCGGGGGTGGATCAGCCCCAGCATTTT. Translated, it gives CASSPAGVDQPQHF.

This clonotype was seen ten or more times. The chain recombines TRBV5-1 with TRBJ1-1; D perhaps matches TRBD1 (5 bases). The CDR3 extends over 11 amino acids. The ends were cut back, 5 bases at V and 6 bases at J, with 8 bases in the middle. CDR1 is SGHRS and CDR2 is YFSETQ in the germline V gene. CDR3 bases: TGCGCCAGCAGTATGGGGCCTGAAGCTTTCTTT. Its translation is CASSMGPEAFF.

This clonotype was recorded many times. The chain recombines TRBV15 with TRBJ2-3; tentative D call: TRBD2 (5 bases). Germline CDR1 LNHNV, CDR2 YYDKDF (reference sequence). This CDR3 is 16 amino acids long. Trimming took off 4 bases at V and 2 bases at J, with 16 bases between the two ends. CDR3 region: CATSTGSGGLTDTQYF. Here the CDR3 DNA reads TGTGCCACCAGCACTGGGAGCGGAGGCCTCACAGATACGCAGTATTTT.

This clonotype was seen only a few times. The rearrangement joins TRBV3-1 to TRBJ2-7; a possible D gene is TRBD1 (5 bases). Trimming pared 4 bases from V and 3 bases from J, leaving 10 bases between. This CDR3 contains 13 residues. Germline values: CDR1 LGHDT, CDR2 YNNKEL (reference sequence). This CDR3 is CASSPGANYEQYF. The CDR3 bases are TGTGCCAGCAGCCCTGGGGCTAACTACGAGCAGTACTTC.

V and J are TRBV14 and TRBJ1-5; possible D gene TRBD1, 5 bases. V dropped 6 bases and J dropped 7 bases, with 16 bases sitting between them. The CDR3 loop spans 14 amino acids. Per germline, CDR1 SGHDN and CDR2 FVKESK. The CDR3 loop reads CASRTLGESQPQHF. The CDR3 region has the DNA TGTGCCAGCAGGACCTTGGGGGAAAGCCAGCCCCAGCATTTT.

This clonotype turned up a few times. The chain uses TRBV7-2 and TRBJ1-1; D is perhaps TRBD1 (6 bases). The CDR3 is 15 amino acids. The germline gives CDR1 SGHTA, CDR2 FQGNSA. V dropped 0 bases and J dropped 5 bases, with 13 bases sitting between them. The DNA of the CDR3 is TGTGCCAGCAGCTTAGCGGGTCAGGGGAAGACTGAAGCTTTCTTT. As protein: CASSLAGQGKTEAFF.

The chain couples TRBV10-3 to TRBJ1-5, with TRBD1 matching 8 bases. This CDR3 has 13 residues. The V and J ends lost 6 bases and 5 bases, in that order; junction bases with no gene match: 3. CDR1 and CDR2 from the germline V gene are ENHRY and SYGVKD. CDR3 DNA: TGTGCCATCAGGATGGACAGGGATCAGCCCCAGCATTTT. Translation gives CAIRMDRDQPQHF.

This clonotype was detected a few times. Compared with germline, one end of the junction differs, possibly owing to a read error. The chain joins TRBV7-2 to TRBJ2-7; 8 bases fit TRBD1. The CDR3 is 13 amino acids. The germline V gene has CDR1 SGHTA and CDR2 FQGNSA. This chain's CDR3 is CASSLALAGGEFF. The CDR3 coding sequence is TGTGCCAGCAGCTTAGCTTTGGCAGGGGGCGAGTTTTTC.

This clonotype appeared a few times. The chain is built from TRBV28 and TRBJ1-1, with D maybe TRBD1 (5 bases). Germline CDR1 MDHEN, CDR2 SYDVKM. V was clipped by 1 base and J by 10 bases, with 13 bases between them. The CDR3 is 13 amino acids. CDR3 coding DNA: TGTGCCAGCAGTTTATCCCGGGACTCGGGAGCTTTCTTT. Encoded protein: CASSLSRDSGAFF.

The J gene is TRBJ1-3, the V gene TRBV12-3 or TRBV12-4; D remains unclear. Trimming stripped 2 bases from V and 4 bases from J, with 9 bases between. The CDR3 loop spans 14 amino acids. In nucleotides, the CDR3 is TGTGCCAGCAGTTTAAACTTCGCGGGAAACACCATATATTTT. As protein: CASSLNFAGNTIYF.

V is TRBV6-5 and J is TRBJ2-2; maybe TRBD1 (6 bases). The V gene's germline CDR1 is MNHEY and CDR2 SVGAGI. The CDR3 is made up of 15 amino acids. V was clipped by 5 bases and J by 7 bases, with 17 bases between them. CDR3 amino acids: CASSHPQGSNGELFF. The CDR3 nucleotides are TGTGCCAGCAGTCACCCACAGGGAAGCAACGGGGAGCTGTTTTTT.

This clonotype was seen a handful of times. The chain carries TRBV28 and TRBJ1-5, with D tentatively TRBD1 (5 bases). V shed 6 bases and J shed 0 bases, with 9 bases lying between them. CDR3 length: 14 residues. Germline CDR1 and CDR2: MDHEN and SYDVKM. The CDR3 sequence is CASRGRTSNQPQHF. Here the CDR3 DNA reads TGTGCCAGCAGGGGACGGACTAGCAATCAGCCCCAGCATTTT. The entire variable domain, with the rest obtained from reference TRBV28 and TRBJ1-5, is as follows: DVKVTQSSRYLVKRTGEKVFLECVQDMDHENMFWYRQDPGLGLRLIYFSYDVKMKEKGDIPEGYSVSREKKERFSLILESASTNQTSMYLCASRGRTSNQPQHFGDGTRLSIL.

The chain has TRBV12-3 or TRBV12-4 and TRBJ1-6; 7 positions agree with TRBD1. With V trimmed by 6 bases and J by 5 bases, 4 bases remained unmatched. CDR3 size: 14 residues. The CDR3 DNA reads as TGTGCCAGCAGATCGCAGGGGGATAATTCACCCCTCCACTTT. Protein: CASRSQGDNSPLHF.

This clonotype has only a few counts. The CDR3, as DNA: TGTGCCAGCAGTGACAGGGTCTGCGAGCAGTACGTC. Its translation: CASSDRVCEQYV. The chain has TRBV21-1 and TRBJ2-7; TRBD1, as called in the table, went unchecked against the DNA. TRBV21-1 is noted as a pseudogene. This CDR3 is built from 12 residues.

V gene TRBV4-1 combines with J gene TRBJ2-7, with D perhaps matching TRBD2 (7 bases). The CDR3 extends over 16 amino acids. Trimming took 0 bases from V and 5 from J, leaving 17 bases between them. Germline CDR1 and CDR2: MGHRA and YSYEKL. The CDR3 DNA sequence: TGCGCCAGCAGCCAAGATGAGCGGGACATTCGCCACGAGCAGTACTTC. Translating it yields CASSQDERDIRHEQYF.